The 15 T cell receptor beta chains below come from one sample, sequenced in a study of tumor-infiltrating lymphocytes in oesophageal squamous cell carcinoma. TCRdb reanalysed the PCR reads using MiXCR and keeps one entry per CDR3 protein. The sample consists of more than 8,000 distinct CDR3 sequences, approximately 61% of them appearing once. What was sequenced was esophageal tumor tissue. The source is a female donor with esophageal squamous cell carcinoma.

The V call is TRBV27, the J call TRBJ1-1; D call uncertain. V was pared by 2 bases and J by 2 bases, with 9 bases between. Germline V gives CDR1 MNHEY, CDR2 SMNVEV (reference sequence). CDR3 length: 14 amino acids. The CDR3, as DNA: TGTGCCAGCAGTTTAGCGACACCTAACACTGAAGCTTTCTTT. This translates into CASSLATPNTEAFF.

V usage is TRBV7-2 and J usage is TRBJ2-1, with TRBD1 identical over 9 bases. The assigned J gene may be wrong: the sequence end matches TRBJ1-2 better. Germline CDR1 is SGHTA and CDR2 is FQGNSA. This CDR3 has 16 residues. The DNA for the CDR3 is TGTGCCAGCAGCTTAGTACAGGGGGCTCATAACTATGGCTACACCTTC. The encoded protein is CASSLVQGAHNYGYTF.

The chain joins TRBV28 to TRBJ2-1, with 9 nucleotides matching TRBD1. The end of the DNA is better explained by TRBJ2-7, so the J call may be wrong. The CDR3 has 14 amino acids. Germline V CDR1 and CDR2: MDHEN, SYDVKM. The CDR3 sequence: CASSVGTGIDEQYF. The CDR3 DNA is TGTGCCAGCTCTGTTGGGACAGGGATTGACGAGCAGTACTTC.

The chain recombines TRBV7-9 with TRBJ2-4; 7 positions match TRBD2. The DNA end lines up better with TRBJ2-7; the J call may be wrong. The germline V gene encodes CDR1 SEHNR and CDR2 FQNEAQ (reference sequence). The CDR3 runs 16 residues. As DNA, the CDR3 is TGTGCCAGCAGCTTGAATAGCGGGCCGCAAACCTACGAGCAGTACTTC. Translation: CASSLNSGPQTYEQYF.

The V gene is TRBV27, the J gene TRBJ1-2; D possibly corresponds to TRBD1 (5 bases). V gave up 3 bases and J gave up 2 bases, with 7 bases separating them. CDR3 size: 13 residues. Germline CDR1 reads MNHEY; CDR2 reads SMNVEV (reference sequence). The chain's CDR3 is CASSFEGNYGYTF. The CDR3 DNA is TGTGCCAGCAGTTTCGAGGGGAACTATGGCTACACCTTC.

The V and J genes are TRBV7-9 and TRBJ2-1, with D tentatively TRBD1 or TRBD2 (5 bases each). Germline CDR1 and CDR2: SEHNR and FQNEAQ (reference sequence). V gave up 3 bases and J gave up 2 bases, with 11 bases separating them. CDR3 length equals 15 residues. The CDR3 protein is CASSFGTTTYNEQFF. The CDR3 DNA reads TGTGCCAGCAGCTTCGGGACCACCACCTACAATGAGCAGTTCTTC.

The chain recombines TRBV11-2 with TRBJ2-5; 8 positions agree with TRBD2. With the DNA end fitting TRBJ2-7 better, the J assignment may be wrong. Germline CDR1 SGHAT, CDR2 FQNNGV. The CDR3 covers 14 residues. The CDR3 is CASSFVAGTDEQYF. CDR3 nucleotide sequence: TGTGCCAGCAGCTTCGTAGCGGGAACAGACGAGCAGTACTTC.

This clonotype has a handful of counts. V is TRBV12-3 or TRBV12-4 and J is TRBJ2-5; the match to TRBD1 covers 8 bases. The CDR3 has 14 residues. With V trimmed by 3 bases and J by 3 bases, 3 bases remained unmatched. The CDR3 sequence is CASSFQQGEETQYF. Written as DNA, the CDR3 is TGTGCCAGCAGTTTTCAACAGGGGGAAGAGACCCAGTACTTC.

The chain recombines TRBV7-2 with TRBJ2-1, with unresolved D. Trimming took 0 bases from V and 4 from J, leaving 10 bases between them. Germline values: CDR1 SGHTA, CDR2 FQGNSA. The CDR3 is 15 residues long. The CDR3 nucleotides read TGTGCCAGCAGCTTAGCTAGTGTTGGGTACAATGAGCAGTTCTTC. Amino acids: CASSLASVGYNEQFF.

The gene calls are TRBV6-2 or TRBV6-3 and TRBJ2-3; TRBD2 agrees at 11 bases. The assigned J gene may be wrong: the sequence end matches TRBJ2-1 better. Germline V gene sequence: CDR1 MNHEY, CDR2 SVGEGT. The CDR3 totals 15 residues. The CDR3 reads CASSFSGRANNEQFF. The CDR3 DNA sequence: TGTGCCAGCAGTTTTAGCGGGAGGGCTAACAATGAGCAGTTCTTC.

The rearrangement joins TRBV10-3 to TRBJ2-5, with TRBD2 matching over 14 bases. V dropped 6 bases and J dropped 11; count of bases not matched to a gene: 17. Per germline, CDR1 ENHRY and CDR2 SYGVKD. The CDR3 totals 17 residues. The CDR3 loop reads CAIRPGLAGALDNEQYF. CDR3 nucleotide sequence: TGTGCCATCAGACCGGGACTAGCGGGAGCCCTTGACAATGAGCAGTACTTC.

In this sample, this clonotype turned up many times. V gene TRBV6-6 combines with J gene TRBJ1-5; TRBD1 is a possible D gene (5 bases). Between the trimmed V and J ends, which lost 2 bases and 0 bases, there was a span of 17 bases. The CDR3 extends over 18 amino acids. Germline V gene data show CDR1 as MNHNY and CDR2 as SVGAGI (reference sequence). CDR3 nucleotide sequence: TGTGCCAGCAGTTACAAAAGAGACAGACACTATAGCAATCAGCCCCAGCATTTT. Encoded protein: CASSYKRDRHYSNQPQHF.

The rearrangement uses TRBV27 and TRBJ2-1; 9 nucleotides match TRBD1. The CDR3 covers 15 residues. V lost 7 bases to trimming and J lost 3 bases; unmatched junction nucleotides: 7. Germline CDR1 reads MNHEY; CDR2 reads SMNVEV (reference sequence). The chain's CDR3 is CASINRGLYYNEQFF. The CDR3, as DNA: TGTGCCAGCATCAACAGGGGGCTCTACTACAATGAGCAGTTCTTC.

The chain links TRBV27 to TRBJ2-3, with 14 bases lining up with TRBD2. The J call may be faulty, since TRBJ2-1 better matches the DNA end. Germline V gene data show CDR1 as MNHEY and CDR2 as SMNVEV (reference sequence). This CDR3 has 17 amino acids. The CDR3 region has the DNA TGTGCCAGCAGTTTTTCCCGACTAGCGGGAGGGGACAATGAGCAGTTCTTC. Translation gives CASSFSRLAGGDNEQFF.

V usage is TRBV7-2 and J usage is TRBJ2-1, with a possible D match to TRBD2 (5 bases). CDR3 size: 14 residues. The germline V gene encodes CDR1 SGHTA and CDR2 FQGNSA. Trimming stripped 7 bases from V and 8 bases from J, with 18 bases between. The CDR3 protein is CASNRLDSRDEQFF. The DNA of the CDR3 is TGTGCCAGCAACCGACTGGACTCCCGAGATGAGCAGTTCTTC. The whole variable domain, filled in from reference TRBV7-2 and TRBJ2-1, reads GAGVSQSPSNKVTEKGKDVELRCDPISGHTALYWYRQSLGQGLEFLIYFQGNSAPDKSGLPSDRFSAERTGGSVSTLTIQRTQQEDSAVYLCASNRLDSRDEQFFGPGTRLTVL.